The clone carrying this T cell receptor (beta chain) has more than one count but fewer than ten. The V and J ends lost 5 bases and 0 bases respectively, with 5 bases between them. The CDR3 runs to 12 residues. Germline CDR1 MNHEY, CDR2 SVGEGT. This sample was taken from a study of tumor and adjacent non-tumor tissue in lung cancer. Three rounds of nested PCR, following a modified ARM-PCR protocol, produced the TCRbeta library. TCRdb re-called the multiplex PCR reads with MiXCR, one entry per CDR3 protein. The sample holds over 110,000 distinct CDR3 sequences, 66% seen once. The template was RNA from unsorted bulk tissue.

This clonotype was obtained from a man in his sixties with small cell lung cancer. The V and J genes are TRBV6-2 or TRBV6-3 and TRBJ2-7; D ambiguous. Sequencing input: lung tumor tissue. The CDR3 nucleotides are TGTGCCAGCAGTGCAAGCTCCTACGAGCAGTACTTC. Translated, it gives CASSASSYEQYF.